One sample yielded the 27 T cell receptor beta chains listed below, sequenced in a study of healthy donors' naive CD4 and CD8 T cells. A linear amplification protocol produced the TCR libraries from around 510 ng of total RNA. One entry per CDR3 protein, called by TCRdb with MiXCR from the reads. The sample lists approximately 180,000 distinct CDR3 sequences, about four fifths occurring once. What was sequenced was naive CD4+ and CD8+ T cells sorted from blood, pooled from several donors. The receptors originated from a pool of human donors in good health; the sample pools cells from several healthy donors.

The genes are TRBV12-3 or TRBV12-4 and TRBJ1-1; D is uncertain. V lost 4 bases and J lost 4, with 10 bases in between. The CDR3 covers 13 residues. CDR3 in DNA: TGTGCCAGCAGTTGGAGTGAGGCCACTGAAGCTTTCTTT. Its translation: CASSWSEATEAFF.

V usage is TRBV29-1 and J usage is TRBJ1-2, with 8 bases identical to TRBD1. The germline gives CDR1 SQVTM, CDR2 ANQGSEA. Losses at the gene ends were 6 bases for V and 8 bases for J; bases not matched to a gene: 8. The CDR3 loop spans 12 amino acids. In DNA, the CDR3 is TGCAGCGTACTAACAGGGGGAATCGGCTACACCTTC. It yields the protein CSVLTGGIGYTF. The whole variable domain, filled in from reference TRBV29-1 and TRBJ1-2, reads SAVISQKPSRDICQRGTSLTIQCQVDSQVTMMFWYRQQPGQSLTLIATANQGSEATYESGFVIDKFPISRPNLTFSTLTVSNMSPEDSSIYLCSVLTGGIGYTFGSGTRLTVV.

The chain links TRBV29-1 to TRBJ2-7; 9 positions agree with TRBD2. The CDR3 has 12 residues. Germline CDR1 and CDR2: SQVTM and ANQGSEA. V gave up 4 bases and J gave up 6 bases; unmatched junction bases: 4. The CDR3 sequence is CSVVSGSPEQYF. The DNA for the CDR3 is TGCAGCGTTGTTAGCGGGAGCCCCGAGCAGTACTTC.

The V call is TRBV6-5, the J call TRBJ1-1, with a possible D match to TRBD1 (5 bases). CDR1 MNHEY and CDR2 SVGAGI come from the germline V gene. This CDR3 comprises 14 residues. V was pared by 6 bases and J by 3 bases, with 14 bases between. DNA for the CDR3: TGTGCCAGCAGCCCCCAGACAGTGTACACTGAAGCTTTCTTT. Its protein product is CASSPQTVYTEAFF.

This chain uses TRBV6-1 with TRBJ2-7, with a possible D match to TRBD1 (6 bases). The CDR3 is 14 amino acids. Trimming removed 6 bases at V and 0 bases at J, with 12 bases between. CDR1 is MNHNS and CDR2 is SASEGT in the germline V gene. The CDR3 sequence is CASSIRDNSYEQYF. The CDR3, as DNA: TGTGCCAGCAGCATCCGGGACAACTCCTACGAGCAGTACTTC.

The chain couples TRBV18 to TRBJ2-1; D may be TRBD1 (5 bases). In germline, CDR1 is KGHSH, CDR2 LQKENI. This CDR3 region has 14 residues. The V and J ends lost 2 bases and 9 bases respectively, with 14 bases between them. CDR3 sequence reads: CASSPGATHTEQFF. The CDR3 bases are TGTGCCAGCTCACCAGGGGCGACCCACACTGAGCAGTTCTTC.

The chain combines TRBV19 with TRBJ1-1; no reliable D call. Germline CDR1 is LNHDA and CDR2 is SQIVND (reference sequence). The V end was cut by 0 bases, the J end by 1 base, with 3 bases between. This CDR3 region has 13 residues. The CDR3 spells CASSIDGNTEAFF. The DNA of the CDR3 is TGTGCCAGTAGTATAGACGGGAACACTGAAGCTTTCTTT.

This clonotype was counted between two and nine times. V gene TRBV6-2 or TRBV6-3 combines with J gene TRBJ1-2; D is undetermined. CDR1 and CDR2 (germline): MNHEY, SVGEGT. The CDR3 has 14 amino acids. Trimming took 1 base from V and 6 from J, leaving 12 bases between them. In DNA form, the CDR3 reads TGTGCCAGCAGTTACTTGGGGAATTGGAATGGCTACACCTTC. It yields the protein CASSYLGNWNGYTF.

The CDR3 spells CASSRDMNTEAFF. CDR3 bases: TGTGCCAGCAGCAGGGACATGAACACTGAAGCTTTCTTT. The chain uses TRBV5-4 and TRBJ1-1; possible D gene TRBD1, 6 bases. Per germline, CDR1 SGHNT and CDR2 YYREEE (reference sequence). The length of the CDR3 is 13 residues. Trimming stripped 4 bases from V and 0 bases from J, with 7 bases between. The variable domain in full, with the rest retrieved from reference TRBV5-4 and TRBJ1-1, is ETGVTQSPTHLIKTRGQQVTLRCSSQSGHNTVSWYQQALGQGPQFIFQYYREEENGRGNFPPRFSGLQFPNYSSELNVNALELDDSALYLCASSRDMNTEAFFGQGTRLTVV.

The V gene is TRBV19, the J gene TRBJ2-1, with D possibly TRBD1 on 6 matching bases. Germline V lookup: CDR1 LNHDA, CDR2 SQIVND (reference sequence). This CDR3 comprises 15 residues. With 3 bases removed from V and 4 bases from J, the gap between germline ends came to 13 bases. The CDR3 protein is CASSIQGTRYNEQFF. In DNA, the CDR3 is TGTGCCAGTAGTATCCAGGGGACACGGTACAATGAGCAGTTCTTC.

The rearrangement joins TRBV28 to TRBJ2-2, with D uncertain. The CDR3 has 13 amino acids. The V end was cut by 2 bases, the J end by 4 bases, with 5 bases between. Looked up from germline, CDR1 is MDHEN and CDR2 is SYDVKM. The CDR3 region has the DNA TGTGCCAGCAGTTTAATCCTCACCGGGGAGCTGTTTTTT. Its translation is CASSLILTGELFF.

Only a few counts were recorded for this clonotype. This sequence joins TRBV12-3 or TRBV12-4 and TRBJ2-7; 9 bases fit TRBD1. The J segment lost 2 bases and the V segment lost 4 bases, leaving 9 bases of the junction unmatched. This CDR3 is built from 16 residues. The CDR3, as DNA: TGTGCCAGCAGTTCCAGTCCCGGGACAGGGACCTACGAGCAGTACTTC. Its translation: CASSSSPGTGTYEQYF.

This clonotype was seen a few times. The chain combines TRBV10-3 with TRBJ1-1, with 7 bases lining up with TRBD1. After removal of 4 bases from V and 14 bases from J, the junction contained 22 bases not matched to a gene. The CDR3 length is 16 residues. Germline V lookup: CDR1 ENHRY, CDR2 SYGVKD. Written as DNA, the CDR3 is TGTGCCATCAGTGGACCTGGGGGACAGCGAACCAATGAGCAGTTCTTT. Translated, it gives CAISGPGGQRTNEQFF.

The sample holds a few counts of this clonotype. The CDR3 nucleotides read TGTGCCAGCAGTTACGGCGGGTCGACAGGGGGTAGAGCTAACTATGGCTACACCTTC. Its translation: CASSYGGSTGGRANYGYTF. The chain carries TRBV6-5 and TRBJ1-2; 9 nucleotides line up with TRBD1. The CDR3 length is 19 residues. Germline trimming cut 2 bases from V and 0 bases from J; bases unmatched to any gene: 13. CDR1 and CDR2 (germline): MNHEY, SVGAGI.

This clonotype was counted a few times. J is TRBJ1-1 and V is TRBV6-6, with TRBD1 as a possible D gene (5 bases). CDR3 length: 16 residues. Germline V gene lookup returns CDR1 MNHNY and CDR2 SVGAGI (reference sequence). Trimming stripped 0 bases from V and 3 bases from J, with 14 bases between. The CDR3, as DNA: TGTGCCAGCAGTTACTCGTTAGGGAAAGGGGACACTGAAGCTTTCTTT. Protein sequence: CASSYSLGKGDTEAFF.

CDR3 amino acids: CASSYSTGRPETQYF. Written as DNA, the CDR3 is TGTGCCAGCAGTTACTCGACGGGGAGGCCAGAGACCCAGTACTTC. The chain combines TRBV6-6 with TRBJ2-5; perhaps TRBD2 as D (6 bases). Germline CDR1 MNHNY, CDR2 SVGAGI (reference sequence). Trimming pared 0 bases from V and 4 bases from J, leaving 12 bases between. The CDR3 is 15 residues long.

The chain is built from TRBV2 and TRBJ1-6, with no clear D. This CDR3 region has 14 residues. Germline V gene lookup returns CDR1 SNHLY and CDR2 FYNNEI. Between the trimmed V and J ends, which lost 4 bases and 7 bases, there was a span of 11 bases. The CDR3 region has the DNA TGTGCCAGCAGTGGTCGACGGCCGAATTCACCCCTCCACTTT. Protein sequence: CASSGRRPNSPLHF.

The chain recombines TRBV4-1 with TRBJ2-7, with 9 bases matching TRBD1. Germline CDR1 MGHRA, CDR2 YSYEKL. Unmatched junction bases numbered 9, after V lost 1 base and J lost 5 bases. There are 16 residues in the CDR3. The CDR3 region has the DNA TGCGCCAGCAGCCAAGGTTGGGGACAGGGAGCCCACGAGCAGTACTTC. It encodes CASSQGWGQGAHEQYF.

This clonotype was picked up one time. The rearrangement links TRBV6-5 to TRBJ2-7, with D unclear. This CDR3 is built from 16 residues. CDR1 and CDR2 (germline): MNHEY, SVGAGI. V lost 4 bases and J 0 bases, leaving 16 bases between the germline ends. The CDR3 is CASSFLPAESSYEQYF. In DNA, the CDR3 is TGTGCCAGCAGTTTCCTTCCGGCGGAATCCTCCTACGAGCAGTACTTC.

V is TRBV29-1 and J is TRBJ2-7, with D possibly TRBD2 on 5 matching bases. The CDR3 length is 11 residues. CDR1 is SQVTM and CDR2 is ANQGSEA in the germline V gene. The CDR3 reads CSSQLGDKKYF. Written as DNA, the CDR3 is TGCAGTTCGCAATTGGGAGATAAGAAGTACTTC.

This clonotype was picked up one time. The V and J genes are TRBV19 and TRBJ2-3; D is uncertain. Trimming took 0 bases from V and 5 from J, leaving 6 bases between them. Germline CDR1 LNHDA, CDR2 SQIVND (reference sequence). This CDR3 contains 13 residues. This chain's CDR3 is CASSIDRRDTQYF. As DNA, the CDR3 is TGTGCCAGTAGTATAGATCGGCGAGATACGCAGTATTTT.

The rearrangement joins TRBV19 to TRBJ2-3; no reliable D call. Germline CDR1 reads LNHDA; CDR2 reads SQIVND (reference sequence). The CDR3 has 15 residues. Between the trimmed V and J ends, which lost 3 bases and 1 base, there was a span of 11 bases. CDR3 sequence reads: CASSMSTPGTDTQYF. CDR3 bases: TGTGCCAGTAGTATGTCTACCCCGGGCACAGATACGCAGTATTTT.

Regarding this clonotype: Sequence at one end of the junction differs from germline and may be a read error. The chain has TRBV27 and TRBJ2-7, with a tentative D call TRBD2 (5 bases). This CDR3 spans 13 amino acids. Germline V lookup: CDR1 MNHEY, CDR2 SMNVEV (reference sequence). DNA for the CDR3: TGTGCCAGCAGTTTGGGTCTAGCTTACGGGCAGTACTTC. This encodes CASSLGLAYGQYF.

This chain connects TRBV29-1 to TRBJ2-1; 10 bases map to TRBD1. The CDR3 totals 14 residues. Per the germline V gene, CDR1 is SQVTM and CDR2 is ANQGSEA. V lost 3 bases, J lost 3 bases, and 2 bases stayed unmatched. The CDR3 loop is CSVEGQGFYNEQFF. DNA of the CDR3: TGCAGCGTTGAGGGACAGGGGTTCTACAATGAGCAGTTCTTC.

The gene calls are TRBV29-1 and TRBJ2-3; 7 bases line up with TRBD2. The CDR3 loop spans 13 amino acids. The germline gives CDR1 SQVTM, CDR2 ANQGSEA. V was pared by 7 bases and J by 2 bases, with 6 bases of the junction left unmatched. CDR3 region: CSAAGVYTDTQYF. The CDR3 DNA reads as TGCAGCGCCGCGGGGGTCTACACAGATACGCAGTATTTT.

The sample holds a few counts of this clonotype. The chain links TRBV6-1 to TRBJ2-7; 12 bases agree with TRBD2. V shed 6 bases and J 3 bases; nucleotides not matched to a gene: 6. Germline assignment: CDR1 MNHNS and CDR2 SASEGT. The CDR3 is 15 residues long. For the CDR3, the DNA is TGTGCCAGCAGGATGGGACTAGCGGGCTACTACGAGCAGTACTTC. This encodes CASRMGLAGYYEQYF.

The chain is built from TRBV19 and TRBJ1-2; 8 positions match TRBD1. From germline, CDR1 is LNHDA and CDR2 SQIVND (reference sequence). Trimming at V came to 2 bases and at J to 4 bases, leaving 6 bases not matched to a gene. The length of the CDR3 is 15 residues. CDR3 sequence reads: CASSISDREAYGYTF. In nucleotides, the CDR3 is TGTGCCAGTAGTATATCGGACAGGGAGGCCTATGGCTACACCTTC.